Shown below are 8 T cell receptor beta chains from a single sample sequenced in a study of blood T cells in healthy people across ages (dated by TCRdb to 2013 to 2016). The library was generated by 5' RACE. Sequencing took place on an Illumina HiSeq 2500. A second roughly 7 to 12 cycle PCR used a sample-barcoded 5' primer and a J-beta primer mix. TCRdb took the public reads, trimmed them with fastp at Q25, ran MiXCR for clone calling and kept in-frame beta chains. All rows with the same CDR3 protein become a single entry with the most common DNA and genes. The sample table lists 850,000 to 1,000,000 distinct CDR3 sequences, about 48% of them with a count of one. 13% of the sample is in the top ten clones. The sequenced sample was blood. The receptors were gathered from a man aged 25 to 45 in good health.

The rearrangement joins TRBV29-1 to TRBJ1-5; a weak D match, TRBD1 (6 bases). The CDR3 runs 13 residues. Germline assignment: CDR1 SQVTM and CDR2 ANQGSEA. Trimming removed 7 bases at V and 5 bases at J, with 15 bases between. This chain's CDR3 is CSALGGPDQPQHF. CDR3 in DNA: TGCAGCGCCCTCGGGGGCCCGGATCAGCCCCAGCATTTT.

The chain recombines TRBV3-1 with TRBJ2-4; tentative D call: TRBD1 (5 bases). The closer fit of TRBJ2-7 to the DNA end suggests the J call may be wrong. Germline loops: CDR1 LGHDT, CDR2 YNNKEL (reference sequence). There are 14 residues in the CDR3. In DNA form, the CDR3 reads TGTGCCAGCAGCCACGGGCAGGGTATGGGCGAGCAGTACTTC. Translated: CASSHGQGMGEQYF.

This clonotype has a handful of counts. The chain has TRBV4-1 and TRBJ1-1, with a possible D match to TRBD1 (5 bases). This CDR3 contains 18 residues. V was cut by 1 base and J by 2 bases, with 20 bases left in between. CDR1 is MGHRA and CDR2 is YSYEKL in the germline V gene. CDR3 protein: CASSQGDSPRGSNTEAFF. CDR3 nucleotides: TGCGCCAGCAGCCAAGGCGACAGCCCACGGGGTTCAAACACTGAAGCTTTCTTT.

V is TRBV12-3 or TRBV12-4 and J is TRBJ2-1; D call uncertain. TRBJ2-7 matches the DNA end more closely, so the J call is doubtful. This CDR3 has 17 amino acids. CDR3 sequence (DNA): TGTGCCAGCAGTTTGAGTGTCACCCCGAAGTCCTACAATGAGCAGTACTTC. This sequence encodes CASSLSVTPKSYNEQYF.

Remarks on this clonotype: A much larger clonotype is one base distant, so this may be a read error. This CDR3 is CASGSPPGGNYEQYF. The CDR3 region has the DNA TGTGCCAGCGGTTCACCGCCGGGAGGGAACTACGAGCAGTACTTC. The chain combines TRBV28 with TRBJ2-7; 8 nucleotides align to TRBD2. CDR3 length: 15 residues. Trimming cost V 8 bases and J 3 bases; bases outside gene matches: 12. Per the germline V gene, CDR1 is MDHEN and CDR2 is SYDVKM.

V is TRBV29-1 and J is TRBJ2-1, with TRBD2 matching 8 bases. J lost 7 bases, V lost 6 bases, and 8 bases had no gene match. The CDR3 runs 13 residues. Germline loops: CDR1 SQVTM, CDR2 ANQGSEA. CDR3 protein: CSVNLRLANEQFF. In nucleotides, the CDR3 is TGCAGCGTGAACCTTCGACTAGCGAATGAGCAGTTCTTC.

The gene calls are TRBV14 and TRBJ2-3; 13 bases agree with TRBD2. Trimming removed 1 base from V and 6 bases from J; junction bases left unmatched: 7. Germline V gives CDR1 SGHDN, CDR2 FVKESK. The CDR3 length is 17 residues. CDR3 amino acids: CASSQGLAGGLVDTQYF. For the CDR3, the DNA is TGTGCCAGCAGCCAAGGACTAGCGGGGGGTTTAGTTGATACGCAGTATTTT.

The chain links TRBV2 to TRBJ2-4; 8 nucleotides match TRBD1. The J call is doubtful: the DNA matches TRBJ2-7 better. The CDR3 consists of 14 residues. Per germline, CDR1 SNHLY and CDR2 FYNNEI. The CDR3 DNA reads as TGTGCCAGCAACGGACAGGGTAGGTCCTACGAGCAGTACTTC. Its protein product is CASNGQGRSYEQYF.